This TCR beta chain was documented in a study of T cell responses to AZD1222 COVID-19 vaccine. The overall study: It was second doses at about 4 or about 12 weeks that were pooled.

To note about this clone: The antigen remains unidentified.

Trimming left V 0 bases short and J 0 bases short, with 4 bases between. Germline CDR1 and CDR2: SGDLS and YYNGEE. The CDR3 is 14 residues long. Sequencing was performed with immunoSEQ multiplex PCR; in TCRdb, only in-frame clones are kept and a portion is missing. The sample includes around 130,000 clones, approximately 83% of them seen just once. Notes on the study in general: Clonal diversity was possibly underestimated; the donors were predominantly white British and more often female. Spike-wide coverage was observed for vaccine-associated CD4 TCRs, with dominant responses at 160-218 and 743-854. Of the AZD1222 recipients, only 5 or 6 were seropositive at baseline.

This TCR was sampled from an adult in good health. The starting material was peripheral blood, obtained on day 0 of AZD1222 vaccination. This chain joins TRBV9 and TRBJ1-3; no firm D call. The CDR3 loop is CASSVGNSGNTIYF. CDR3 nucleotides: TGTGCCAGCAGCGTAGGAAACTCTGGAAACACCATATATTTT.